This entry concerns a single T cell receptor (beta chain). Its antigen is not identified. Sample time point: week 23, last vaccination. The investigators gave 300 ug of mutant IDH1 20-mer peptide in each vaccine dose, together with topical imiquimod. Measured with immunoSEQ multiplex PCR; TCRdb has only the in-frame clones, and not every one. The sample has more than 25,000 clones; roughly 90% are singletons. This sample is drawn from a study of a mutant IDH1 vaccine in newly diagnosed glioma. As for the study in general: Averaging around 40 years of age, treated patients were around 60% male and 37.5% female.

Trimming stripped 5 bases from V and 6 bases from J, with 15 bases between. Germline CDR1 is KGHSH and CDR2 is LQKENI. The CDR3 spans 14 residues. This chain connects TRBV18 to TRBJ2-3; either TRBD1 or TRBD2 may fit D (5 bases each). Specimen: PBMCs, collected from a glioma patient whose treatment included an IDH1 peptide vaccine. This clonotype was sampled from a middle-aged man with glioma. The DNA for the CDR3 is TGTGCCAGCTCAGTGGGACCGCCAGGGGATACGCAGTATTTT. This translates into CASSVGPPGDTQYF.